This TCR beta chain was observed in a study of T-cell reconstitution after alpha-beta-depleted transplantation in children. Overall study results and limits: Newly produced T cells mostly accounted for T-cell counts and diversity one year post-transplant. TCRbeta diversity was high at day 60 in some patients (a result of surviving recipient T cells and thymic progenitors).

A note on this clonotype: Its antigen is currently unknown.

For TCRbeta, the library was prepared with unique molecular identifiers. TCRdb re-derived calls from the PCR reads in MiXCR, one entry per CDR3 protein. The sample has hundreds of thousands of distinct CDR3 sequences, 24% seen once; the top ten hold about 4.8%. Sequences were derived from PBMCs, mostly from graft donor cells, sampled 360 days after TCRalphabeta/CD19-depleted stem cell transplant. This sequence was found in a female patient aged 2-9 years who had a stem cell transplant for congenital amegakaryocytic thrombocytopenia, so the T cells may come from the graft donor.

In nucleotides, the CDR3 is TGTGCCAGCTCCGGGACTAGCCTTTACAATGAGCAGTTCTTC. It encodes CASSGTSLYNEQFF. This sequence joins TRBV18 and TRBJ2-1; TRBD2 aligns across 9 bases. There are 14 residues in the CDR3. The V and J ends lost 6 bases and 4 bases, in that order; junction bases with no gene match: 4. Germline V CDR1 and CDR2: KGHSH, LQKENI.